This T cell receptor (beta chain) is from a study of cytomegalovirus exposure and HLA in healthy donors. For the study at large: An early data release held 70 million to 90 million unique TCRs from HLA-typed donors.

The CDR3 is 13 amino acids. V was clipped by 5 bases and J by 9 bases, with 14 bases between them. Looked up from germline, CDR1 is MDHEN and CDR2 is SYDVKM. PCR amplification relied on 60 Vbeta primers (plus 13 Jbeta primers). The repertoire was sequenced with immunoSEQ multiplex PCR; TCRdb's copy has only in-frame clones and lacks some. The sample holds about 150,000 clones, approximately 74% seen once. V and J are TRBV28 and TRBJ2-1, with D tentatively TRBD1 (5 bases). This TCR derives from a man between 18 and 35 years old in good health and CMV-seronegative. Input material: PBMCs. The CDR3 nucleotides read TGTGCCAGCAGTCCTATCCAGGGCGGTGAGCAGTTCTTC. Its translation is CASSPIQGGEQFF.